These 14 T cell receptor beta chains share one sample of origin, sequenced in a study of T cells in Graves' hyperthyroidism and ophthalmopathy. Amplified TCR beta CDR3 regions came from RNA transcripts. First-round RT-PCR targeting the TCR CDR3 was performed with the HTBI primer set. MiXCR, run by TCRdb on the multiplex PCR reads, gives a single entry per CDR3 protein. The sample records roughly 150,000 distinct CDR3 sequences, 9.4% being singletons. Material for sequencing was blood. The receptors derive from a woman between 18 and 29 years old with Graves' hyperthyroidism that later progressed to Graves' ophthalmopathy.

This clonotype was seen only a few times. The V gene is TRBV20-1, the J gene TRBJ2-3, with 7 nucleotides matching TRBD1. With V trimmed by 5 bases and J by 5 bases, 4 bases remained unmatched. The CDR3 covers 12 residues. Germline CDR1 DFQATT, CDR2 SNEGSKA (reference sequence). The CDR3 region is CSAWDREDTQYF. CDR3 bases: TGCAGTGCTTGGGACAGAGAAGATACGCAGTATTTT.

The sample holds one count of this clonotype. V is TRBV20-1 and J is TRBJ2-7, with TRBD2 identical over 8 bases. The V segment lost 0 bases and the J segment 7 bases; nucleotides outside the gene matches: 14. CDR1 and CDR2 (germline): DFQATT, SNEGSKA (reference sequence). This CDR3 contains 16 residues. This chain's CDR3 is CSARELTSEAFYEQYF. The DNA for the CDR3 is TGCAGTGCTAGAGAACTGACTAGCGAAGCATTCTATGAGCAGTACTTC.

The chain uses TRBV24-1 and TRBJ2-2; TRBD1 matches 9 bases. Germline lookup yields CDR1 KGHDR and CDR2 SFDVKD. The V and J ends lost 5 bases and 0 bases, in that order; junction bases with no gene match: 9. The CDR3 covers 18 residues. The CDR3 DNA sequence: TGTGCCACCAGTGCCCCGGGACAGGGCTACGCGAACACCGGGGAGCTGTTTTTT. Translation: CATSAPGQGYANTGELFF.

This clonotype has ten or more counts. The chain joins TRBV20-1 to TRBJ2-7, with TRBD1 matching 7 bases. V gave up 3 bases and J gave up 2 bases; unmatched junction bases: 4. Germline V CDR1 and CDR2: DFQATT, SNEGSKA (reference sequence). This CDR3 has 13 residues. CDR3 DNA: TGCAGTGCTAGCAACAGGGGAACCTACGAGCAGTACTTC. Translating it yields CSASNRGTYEQYF.

This chain joins TRBV19 and TRBJ1-1; no definite D call. The germline V and J ends were trimmed by 6 bases and 5 bases, with 13 bases remaining between them. CDR1 is LNHDA and CDR2 is SQIVND in the germline V gene (reference sequence). The CDR3 loop spans 13 amino acids. The DNA for the CDR3 is TGTGCCAGTAGGTGGTCCGGAGGGACTGAAGCTTTCTTT. Translation: CASRWSGGTEAFF.

This clonotype was detected many times. The rearrangement links TRBV7-8 to TRBJ2-5, with D uncertain. Trimming removed 3 bases from V and 2 bases from J, with 10 bases in between. The CDR3 sequence is 14 residues long. CDR1 is SGHVS and CDR2 is FQNEAQ in the germline V gene. CDR3 coding DNA: TGTGCCAGCAGCTTTGCCGGAAATCAAGAGACCCAGTACTTC. Its translation: CASSFAGNQETQYF.

The sample holds many counts of this clonotype. The chain is built from TRBV7-3 and TRBJ2-2; D not certain. Germline CDR1 SGHTA, CDR2 FQGTGA. V was shortened by 5 bases and J by 2 bases, with 6 bases between the two germline ends. This CDR3 is built from 13 residues. In DNA, the CDR3 is TGTGCCAGCAGCCCTATTAACACCGGGGAGCTGTTTTTT. Residues: CASSPINTGELFF.

This clonotype was detected only a few times. The chain combines TRBV9 with TRBJ1-4, with D uncertain. Trimming removed 4 bases at V and 5 bases at J, with 12 bases between. From germline, CDR1 is SGDLS and CDR2 YYNGEE. The CDR3 has 14 amino acids. The CDR3 here is CASSPLVENEKLFF. The CDR3 nucleotides read TGTGCCAGCAGCCCTCTAGTGGAGAATGAAAAACTGTTTTTT.

This clonotype occurred many times. This chain links TRBV30 with TRBJ2-7, with D hard to call. Trimming removed 0 bases at V and 0 bases at J, with 9 bases between. Germline V gene data show CDR1 as GTSNPN and CDR2 as SVGIG (reference sequence). This CDR3 comprises 14 residues. The CDR3 sequence is CAWSVRADSYEQYF. The DNA of the CDR3 is TGTGCCTGGAGTGTTAGGGCAGACTCCTACGAGCAGTACTTC.

This chain uses TRBV19 with TRBJ2-3, with 14 bases lining up with TRBD2. This CDR3 has 17 amino acids. V trimming: 7 bases; J trimming: 6 bases; junction bases outside the gene matches: 12. Germline values: CDR1 LNHDA, CDR2 SQIVND (reference sequence). CDR3 nucleotide sequence: TGTGCCAGTACTCCTCCCGCAGGGACTAGCGGGAGTGATACGCAGTATTTT. This translates into CASTPPAGTSGSDTQYF.

Ten or more counts support this clonotype. The chain employs TRBV7-9 and TRBJ1-1; TRBD1 is a possible D gene (6 bases). CDR3 size: 14 residues. Trimming removed 5 bases from V and 1 base from J, with 11 bases in between. Germline V gene lookup returns CDR1 SEHNR and CDR2 FQNEAQ (reference sequence). The CDR3 DNA follows: TGTGCCAGCAGCCGTCAACAGGGGAACACTGAAGCTTTCTTT. Translated, it gives CASSRQQGNTEAFF.

This clonotype was recorded a few times. V and J are TRBV4-1 and TRBJ2-1; 11 nucleotides align to TRBD2. Trimming removed 4 bases from V and 6 bases from J; junction bases left unmatched: 8. Germline CDR1 is MGHRA and CDR2 is YSYEKL. The CDR3 is made up of 16 amino acids. The DNA for the CDR3 is TGCGCCAGCAGCCTAACCTTAGCGGGGGGGCGCAATGAGCAGTTCTTC. Its protein is CASSLTLAGGRNEQFF.

The sample holds many counts of this clonotype. The rearrangement uses TRBV3-1 and TRBJ1-6; D perhaps matches TRBD1 (6 bases). CDR3 length: 17 residues. Germline values: CDR1 LGHDT, CDR2 YNNKEL (reference sequence). V gave up 0 bases and J gave up 8 bases, with 17 bases separating them. Written as DNA, the CDR3 is TGTGCCAGCAGCCAAGAAAGGGGGGCTCTAGGGGATTCACCCCTCCACTTT. Translating it yields CASSQERGALGDSPLHF.

This clonotype was detected many times. V is TRBV28 and J is TRBJ2-7; D possibly corresponds to TRBD1 (5 bases). The CDR3 is 13 residues long. Per germline, CDR1 MDHEN and CDR2 SYDVKM. Trimming took off 2 bases at V and 2 bases at J, with 7 bases between the two ends. CDR3 region: CASSLAGPYEQYF. Written as DNA, the CDR3 is TGTGCCAGCAGTTTAGCAGGGCCCTACGAGCAGTACTTC.